The clone carrying this T cell receptor beta chain has a single count. Antigen specificity is unknown. This sample is drawn from a study of cytomegalovirus exposure and HLA in healthy donors. On the study more broadly: From HLA-typed donors, an early data release held around 80 million unique TCRs. General study findings and limits: Later genetic work tied a missense DCLRE1C variant to beta-chain V and J trimming.

The CDR3 spans 13 residues. The V gene end was trimmed by 5 bases and the J gene end by 4 bases; junction bases not matched to a gene: 5. CDR1 is MNHEY and CDR2 is SMNVEV in the germline V gene (reference sequence). Both 60 Vbeta primers and 13 Jbeta primers went into the PCR. The data were produced by immunoSEQ multiplex PCR, yet TCRdb's version contains in-frame clones alone and is incomplete. This sample has about 180,000 clones, with roughly 79% found just once. The sequenced sample was PBMCs. The J gene is TRBJ2-7, the V gene TRBV27; 7 bases map to TRBD1. The receptor comes from a male donor in good health and CMV-seronegative. Here the CDR3 DNA reads TGTGCCAGCAGTCTTCGACAGGGATACGAGCAGTACTTC. Amino acids: CASSLRQGYEQYF.